The rows below give T cell receptor beta chains drawn from one sample of a study of T cell repertoires and HLA-DP antigens. Sequenced by immunoSEQ multiplex PCR; TCRdb stores in-frame clones only, minus some. The sample lists 90,000 to 130,000 clones, around 93% occurring once. Their cognate antigens are unknown. Source material: CD4+ T cells from PBMCs. These receptors all stem from a woman aged 18-29 years in good health and CMV-seronegative. The CDR3 runs from the conserved cysteine through the conserved F or W. The D gene is left open where the match is weak. Some rows have no size entry. The others give once, few or many, or a class for an expanded clone.

J: TRBJ1-5; size: .; V: TRBV28; D: .; length: 14; DNA: TGTGCCAGCAGTTCGCCGACGAAGGCCCAGCCCCAGCATTTT; CDR3: CASSSPTKAQPQHF
J: TRBJ2-5; size: .; V: TRBV7-2; D: TRBD1; length: 14; DNA: TGTGCCAGCATCAACAGGGGCGGTATAGAGACCCAGTACTTC; CDR3: CASINRGGIETQYF
J: TRBJ2-5; size: .; V: TRBV30; D: TRBD2; length: 14; DNA: TGTGCCTGGAGTGTTGGTCTAGCGGGAGAGACCCAGTACTTC; CDR3: CAWSVGLAGETQYF
J: TRBJ1-2; size: .; V: TRBV6-1; D: .; length: 14; DNA: TGTGCCAGCAGTGACACGGTTCCTAACTATGGCTACACCTTC; CDR3: CASSDTVPNYGYTF
J: TRBJ1-2; size: .; V: TRBV11-2; D: .; length: 15; DNA: TGTGCCAGCAGCTTAGATCGGTCCCTTAACTATGGCTACACCTTC; CDR3: CASSLDRSLNYGYTF
J: TRBJ1-1; size: .; V: TRBV18; D: .; length: 16; DNA: TGTGCCAGCTCACTCGGAAGGGCCCCCATGAACACTGAAGCTTTCTTT; CDR3: CASSLGRAPMNTEAFF
J: TRBJ2-5; size: once; V: TRBV28; D: TRBD1; length: 14; DNA: TGTGCCAGCAGTACACAGGGGGCAGGCGAGACCCAGTACTTC; CDR3: CASSTQGAGETQYF
J: TRBJ2-7; size: .; V: TRBV10-1; D: .; length: 14; DNA: TGCGCCAGCAGCCCCGACAGGAGCTCCTACGAGCAGTACTTC; CDR3: CASSPDRSSYEQYF
J: TRBJ2-3; size: .; V: TRBV2; D: .; length: 13; DNA: TGTGCCAGCAACTTAGGTGAGACAGATACGCAGTATTTT; CDR3: CASNLGETDTQYF
J: TRBJ2-2; size: .; V: TRBV14; D: .; length: 14; DNA: TGTGCCAGCAGCCATACGGCGGGGGCAGGGGAGCTGTTTTTT; CDR3: CASSHTAGAGELFF
J: TRBJ2-3; size: .; V: TRBV27; D: .; length: 14; DNA: TGTGCCAGCAGTTTATCAAGGGGGGCAGATACGCAGTATTTT; CDR3: CASSLSRGADTQYF
J: TRBJ1-4; size: .; V: TRBV18; D: .; length: 14; DNA: TGTGCCAGCTCACCTGACAGGAGGAATGAAAAACTGTTTTTT; CDR3: CASSPDRRNEKLFF
J: TRBJ2-3; size: .; V: TRBV7-6; D: TRBD1; length: 17; DNA: TGTGCCAGCAGCTTAGTATGGCGGCAGGGGGTTACAGATACGCAGTATTTT; CDR3: CASSLVWRQGVTDTQYF
J: TRBJ2-3; size: .; V: TRBV5-1; D: .; length: 15; DNA: TGCGCCAGCAGCTTGGCCAGGGGTGGCACAGATACGCAGTATTTT; CDR3: CASSLARGGTDTQYF
J: TRBJ2-2; size: .; V: TRBV9; D: .; length: 15; DNA: TGTGCCAGCAGCGTAGCGCTATCCGGCACCGGGGAGCTGTTTTTT; CDR3: CASSVALSGTGELFF
J: TRBJ2-7; size: .; V: TRBV5-6; D: .; length: 13; DNA: TGTGCCAGCAGGATACACGGGACCTACGAGCAGTACTTC; CDR3: CASRIHGTYEQYF
J: TRBJ1-3; size: .; V: TRBV27; D: .; length: 14; DNA: TGTGCCAGCAAATTAACAGGGTCTGGAAACACCATATATTTT; CDR3: CASKLTGSGNTIYF
J: TRBJ1-5; size: .; V: TRBV6-1; D: .; length: 14; DNA: TGTGCCAGCAGAGGACCGATTAGCAATCAGCCCCAGCATTTT; CDR3: CASRGPISNQPQHF
J: TRBJ2-1; size: .; V: TRBV5-1; D: .; length: 11; DNA: TGCGCCAGCGGCATCCTAACGGAGCAGTTCTTC; CDR3: CASGILTEQFF
J: TRBJ2-5; size: .; V: TRBV5-1; D: .; length: 14; DNA: TGCGCCAGCAGCCTAGGGGGGGCGAAAGAGACCCAGTACTTC; CDR3: CASSLGGAKETQYF
J: TRBJ2-1; size: .; V: TRBV7-3; D: TRBD1; length: 14; DNA: TGTGCCAGCAGCTTGACCCGGGACAGTAATGAGCAGTTCTTC; CDR3: CASSLTRDSNEQFF